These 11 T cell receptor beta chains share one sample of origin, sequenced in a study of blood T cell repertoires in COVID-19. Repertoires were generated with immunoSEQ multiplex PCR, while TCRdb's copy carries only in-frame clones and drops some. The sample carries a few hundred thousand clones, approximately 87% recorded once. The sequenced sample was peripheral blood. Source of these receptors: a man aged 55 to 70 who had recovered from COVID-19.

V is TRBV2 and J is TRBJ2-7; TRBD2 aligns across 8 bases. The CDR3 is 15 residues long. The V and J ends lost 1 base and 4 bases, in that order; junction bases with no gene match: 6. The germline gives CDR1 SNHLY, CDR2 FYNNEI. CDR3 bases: TGTGCCAGCAGTGAAGGAGTAGCGGGGAAATACGAGCAGTACTTC. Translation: CASSEGVAGKYEQYF.

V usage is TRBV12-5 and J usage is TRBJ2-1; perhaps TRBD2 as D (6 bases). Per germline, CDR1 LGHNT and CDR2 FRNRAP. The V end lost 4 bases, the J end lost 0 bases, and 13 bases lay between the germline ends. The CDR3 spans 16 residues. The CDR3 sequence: CASGWRATSSYNEQFF. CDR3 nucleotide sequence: TGTGCTAGTGGTTGGAGGGCAACGAGCTCCTACAATGAGCAGTTCTTC.

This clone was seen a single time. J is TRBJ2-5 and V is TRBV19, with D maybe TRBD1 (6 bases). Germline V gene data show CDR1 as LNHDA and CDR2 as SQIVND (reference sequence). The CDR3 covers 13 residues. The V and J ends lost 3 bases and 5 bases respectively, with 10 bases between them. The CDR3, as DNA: TGTGCCAGTAGTATTGGGGGCAAGGAGACCCAGTACTTC. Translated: CASSIGGKETQYF.

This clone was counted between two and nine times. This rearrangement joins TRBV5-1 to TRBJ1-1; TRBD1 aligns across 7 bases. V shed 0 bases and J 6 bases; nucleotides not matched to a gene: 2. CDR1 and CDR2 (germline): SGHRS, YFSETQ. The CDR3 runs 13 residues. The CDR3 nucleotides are TGCGCCAGCAGCTTGGAGCAGGGGGCTGAAGCTTTCTTT. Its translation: CASSLEQGAEAFF.

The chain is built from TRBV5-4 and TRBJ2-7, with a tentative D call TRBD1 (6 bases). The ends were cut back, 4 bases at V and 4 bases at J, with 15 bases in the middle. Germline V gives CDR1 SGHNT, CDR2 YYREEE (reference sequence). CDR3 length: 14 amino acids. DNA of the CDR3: TGTGCCAGCAGCATACCCGGGACAACATACGAGCAGTACTTC. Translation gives CASSIPGTTYEQYF.

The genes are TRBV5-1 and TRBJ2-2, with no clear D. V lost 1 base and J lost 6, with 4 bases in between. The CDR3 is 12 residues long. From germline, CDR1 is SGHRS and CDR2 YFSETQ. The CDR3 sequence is CASSLIAGELFF. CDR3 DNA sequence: TGCGCCAGCAGCTTGATCGCCGGGGAGCTGTTTTTT. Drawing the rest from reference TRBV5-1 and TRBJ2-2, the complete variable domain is KAGVTQTPRYLIKTRGQQVTLSCSPISGHRSVSWYQQTPGQGLQFLFEYFSETQRNKGNFPGRFSGRQFSNSRSEMNVSTLELGDSALYLCASSLIAGELFFGEGSRLTVL.

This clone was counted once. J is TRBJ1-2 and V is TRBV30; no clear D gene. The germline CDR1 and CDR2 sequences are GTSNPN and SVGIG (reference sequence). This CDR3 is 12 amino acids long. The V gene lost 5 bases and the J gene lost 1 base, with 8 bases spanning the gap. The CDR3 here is CAWLGSNYGYTF. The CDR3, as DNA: TGTGCCTGGCTAGGGAGTAACTATGGCTACACCTTC.

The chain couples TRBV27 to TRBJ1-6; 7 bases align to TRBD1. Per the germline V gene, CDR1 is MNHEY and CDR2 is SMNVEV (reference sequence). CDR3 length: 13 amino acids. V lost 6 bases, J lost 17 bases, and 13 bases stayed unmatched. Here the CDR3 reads CASSKATGRGIHF. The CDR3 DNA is TGTGCCAGCAGCAAGGCTACGGGCAGGGGGATCCACTTT.

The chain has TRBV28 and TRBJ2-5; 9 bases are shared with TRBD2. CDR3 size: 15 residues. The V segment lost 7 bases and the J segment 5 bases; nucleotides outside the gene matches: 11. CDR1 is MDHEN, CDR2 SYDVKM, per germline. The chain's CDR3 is CASKEGGGASETQYF. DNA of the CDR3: TGTGCCAGCAAGGAAGGCGGGGGGGCATCTGAGACCCAGTACTTC.

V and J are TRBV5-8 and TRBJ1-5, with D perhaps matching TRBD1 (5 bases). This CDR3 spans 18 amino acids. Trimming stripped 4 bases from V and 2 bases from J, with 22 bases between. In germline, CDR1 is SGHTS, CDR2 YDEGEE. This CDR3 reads CASSRGLSRLLGNQPQHF. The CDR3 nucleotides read TGTGCCAGCAGCCGGGGACTCTCAAGGCTGCTCGGCAATCAGCCCCAGCATTTT.

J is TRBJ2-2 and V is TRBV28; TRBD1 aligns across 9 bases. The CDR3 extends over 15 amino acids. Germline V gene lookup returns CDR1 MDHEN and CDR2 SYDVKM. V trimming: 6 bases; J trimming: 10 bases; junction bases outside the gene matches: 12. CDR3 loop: CASSTTPTGGVELFF. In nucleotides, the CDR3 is TGTGCCAGCAGCACCACCCCAACAGGGGGCGTGGAGCTGTTTTTT.